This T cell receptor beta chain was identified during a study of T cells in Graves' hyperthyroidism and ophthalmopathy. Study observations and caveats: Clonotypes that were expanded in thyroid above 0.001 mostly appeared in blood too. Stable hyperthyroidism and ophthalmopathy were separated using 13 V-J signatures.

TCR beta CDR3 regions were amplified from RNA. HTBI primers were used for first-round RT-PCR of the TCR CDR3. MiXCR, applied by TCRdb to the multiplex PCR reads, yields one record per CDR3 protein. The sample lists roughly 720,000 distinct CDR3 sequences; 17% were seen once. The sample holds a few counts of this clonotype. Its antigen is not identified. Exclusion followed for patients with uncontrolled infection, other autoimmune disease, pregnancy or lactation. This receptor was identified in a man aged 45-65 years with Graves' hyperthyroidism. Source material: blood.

In nucleotides, the CDR3 is TGCAGCGTTGAGACAGGCATAAAATACAATGAGCAGTTCTTC. Protein product: CSVETGIKYNEQFF. This chain uses TRBV29-1 with TRBJ2-1; the D gene is possibly TRBD1 (6 bases). The CDR3 runs to 14 residues. CDR1 SQVTM and CDR2 ANQGSEA come from the germline V gene. V was pared by 3 bases and J by 4 bases, with 13 bases between.